One and the same sample provided the 16 T cell receptor beta chains below, sequenced in a study of T cells in Graves' hyperthyroidism and ophthalmopathy. Amplified TCR beta CDR3 regions derived from RNA transcripts. The TCR CDR3 first-round RT-PCR relied on the HTBI primer set. TCRdb reprocessed the multiplex PCR reads via MiXCR and lists one record per CDR3 protein. The sample has some 250,000 distinct CDR3 sequences, around 15% seen once. The sample taken for sequencing was blood. The origin of the receptors is a woman aged 45-65 years with Graves' hyperthyroidism that later progressed to Graves' ophthalmopathy.

This clonotype was detected ten times or more. The chain joins TRBV28 to TRBJ2-3; unclear D gene. V lost 2 bases to trimming and J lost 2 bases, with 11 bases between them. The CDR3 spans 15 residues. The V gene's germline CDR1 is MDHEN and CDR2 SYDVKM. CDR3 bases: TGTGCCAGCAGTTTACCACTCCATCTCACAGATACGCAGTATTTT. Amino acid sequence: CASSLPLHLTDTQYF. Variable domain in full (rest from reference TRBV28 and TRBJ2-3): DVKVTQSSRYLVKRTGEKVFLECVQDMDHENMFWYRQDPGLGLRLIYFSYDVKMKEKGDIPEGYSVSREKKERFSLILESASTNQTSMYLCASSLPLHLTDTQYFGPGTRLTVL.

This clonotype was detected many times. CDR3 protein: CASIWNRGHEQYF. CDR3 DNA: TGTGCCAGCATTTGGAACAGGGGCCACGAGCAGTACTTC. The chain employs TRBV6-1 and TRBJ2-7, with 7 bases identical to TRBD1. The V segment lost 7 bases and the J segment 5 bases; nucleotides outside the gene matches: 8. Germline CDR1 reads MNHNS; CDR2 reads SASEGT. The CDR3 has 13 residues.

The CDR3 bases are TGTGCCAGCAGCCAAGAAGTTGGTGGCGGGGAGACCCAGTACTTC. Its translation: CASSQEVGGGETQYF. V and J are TRBV3-1 and TRBJ2-5, with a tentative D call TRBD2 (5 bases). Germline V gene data show CDR1 as LGHDT and CDR2 as YNNKEL (reference sequence). The germline V and J ends were trimmed by 0 bases and 5 bases, with 13 bases remaining between them. This CDR3 contains 15 residues.

This clonotype was picked up many times. The chain links TRBV28 to TRBJ2-5; the match to TRBD2 covers 7 bases. V lost 1 base and J lost 5; bases outside the gene matches: 1. The CDR3 runs to 13 residues. Germline V CDR1 and CDR2: MDHEN, SYDVKM. In nucleotides, the CDR3 is TGTGCCAGCAGTTTATCCGGGGGGGAGACCCAGTACTTC. It translates to CASSLSGGETQYF.

In its sample, this clonotype was seen a few times. With a much larger clone just one base away, this may be a read error. This chain connects TRBV6-1 to TRBJ2-7; TRBD2 might be the D (5 bases). Germline V lookup: CDR1 MNHNS, CDR2 SASEGT. This CDR3 contains 13 residues. Deletions cut 6 bases from V and 9 bases from J, with 18 bases between. The CDR3 nucleotides are TGTGCCAGCAGGAGCCCCGGACTCGACGGGCAGTACTTC. Encoded protein: CASRSPGLDGQYF.

This clonotype was found many times. The CDR3 nucleotides are TGCAGTGCCAGGACAGGGAACCTAGCGGGAGTTAGGGATGAGCAGTTCTTC. Its protein is CSARTGNLAGVRDEQFF. This chain uses TRBV20-1 with TRBJ2-1; 10 positions match TRBD2. The CDR3 consists of 17 residues. Germline CDR1 DFQATT, CDR2 SNEGSKA (reference sequence). J lost 8 bases, V lost 6 bases, and 19 bases had no gene match.

This clonotype has more than one count but fewer than ten. The rearrangement joins TRBV6-1 to TRBJ2-7; the match to TRBD2 covers 7 bases. This CDR3 has 15 residues. V lost 6 bases to trimming and J lost 5 bases; unmatched junction nucleotides: 13. Germline lookup yields CDR1 MNHNS and CDR2 SASEGT. The CDR3 DNA is TGTGCCAGCAGAGACAGTGGGGGGGGGAAGAACGAGCAGTACTTC. Its translation: CASRDSGGGKNEQYF.

This clonotype was recorded at least ten times. In DNA form, the CDR3 reads TGTGCCAGCAGCTTAGAGGGGCTAGCGGAGTACCGCACAGATACGCAGTATTTT. Its protein product is CASSLEGLAEYRTDTQYF. J is TRBJ2-3 and V is TRBV7-2; 7 bases are a match to TRBD2. The CDR3 length is 18 residues. CDR1 and CDR2 from the germline V gene are SGHTA and FQGNSA. The junction had 11 bases not matched to a gene; V was cut back by 1 base and J by 1 base.

There are many counts of this clonotype. The CDR3 DNA follows: TGTGCCAGCAGCTGGGCAGGGGGGAACACCGGGGAGCTGTTTTTT. Protein: CASSWAGGNTGELFF. The genes are TRBV11-2 and TRBJ2-2; 7 nucleotides line up with TRBD1. The CDR3 totals 15 residues. V dropped 4 bases and J dropped 1; count of bases not matched to a gene: 3. Germline values: CDR1 SGHAT, CDR2 FQNNGV.

This clonotype was seen at least ten times. The rearrangement joins TRBV5-1 to TRBJ2-2; the D is unclear. Germline V lookup: CDR1 SGHRS, CDR2 YFSETQ. V shed 0 bases and J shed 5 bases, with 8 bases lying between them. The CDR3 sequence is 14 residues long. The CDR3 loop is CASSLETPTGELFF. The CDR3 region has the DNA TGCGCCAGCAGCTTGGAGACTCCGACCGGGGAGCTGTTTTTT. The full variable domain, with the rest looked up from reference TRBV5-1 and TRBJ2-2, is KAGVTQTPRYLIKTRGQQVTLSCSPISGHRSVSWYQQTPGQGLQFLFEYFSETQRNKGNFPGRFSGRQFSNSRSEMNVSTLELGDSALYLCASSLETPTGELFFGEGSRLTVL.

V gene TRBV4-1 combines with J gene TRBJ2-7; a weak D match, TRBD2 (6 bases). V was cut by 2 bases and J by 3 bases, with 11 bases left in between. This CDR3 is 14 amino acids long. CDR1 MGHRA and CDR2 YSYEKL come from the germline V gene. The DNA for the CDR3 is TGCGCCAGCAGCCAATATTGGGACTTCTACGAGCAGTACTTC. Translation gives CASSQYWDFYEQYF.

This clonotype has at least ten counts. The rearrangement uses TRBV9 and TRBJ2-1, with 9 positions matching TRBD2. The length of the CDR3 is 16 residues. Germline trimming cut 4 bases from V and 9 bases from J; bases unmatched to any gene: 14. Germline values: CDR1 SGDLS, CDR2 YYNGEE. Here the CDR3 DNA reads TGTGCCAGCAGCTGGGGAGGCGGGAGGGCCGGGACTGAGCAGTTCTTC. It yields the protein CASSWGGGRAGTEQFF. Filled out from reference TRBV9 and TRBJ2-1, the complete variable domain reads DSGVTQTPKHLITATGQRVTLRCSPRSGDLSVYWYQQSLDQGLQFLIQYYNGEERAKGNILERFSAQQFPDLHSELNLSSLELGDSALYFCASSWGGGRAGTEQFFGPGTRLTVL.

The CDR3 DNA is TGCAGTGCCCCTCCTCGTGAATGGGGCACAGATACGCAGTATTTT. Residues: CSAPPREWGTDTQYF. The chain joins TRBV20-1 to TRBJ2-3; no firm D call. Germline V gives CDR1 DFQATT, CDR2 SNEGSKA (reference sequence). The length of the CDR3 is 15 residues. The V and J ends lost 6 bases and 1 base respectively, with 17 bases between them.

This clonotype was seen many times. The gene calls are TRBV27 and TRBJ2-5; no firm D call. V lost 6 bases and J lost 5, with 10 bases in between. The CDR3 loop spans 12 amino acids. Germline values: CDR1 MNHEY, CDR2 SMNVEV (reference sequence). As DNA, the CDR3 is TGTGCCAGCAGCTCCCCCACCGAGACCCAGTACTTC. It specifies CASSSPTETQYF.

The chain combines TRBV5-1 with TRBJ2-7; 14 bases match TRBD2. CDR1 SGHRS and CDR2 YFSETQ come from the germline V gene. There are 23 residues in the CDR3. After removal of 0 bases from V and 0 bases from J, the junction contained 20 bases not matched to a gene. Written as DNA, the CDR3 is TGCGCCAGCAGCTTGGCCTTTGGGACAGGGCAACCCGGGACTAGCGGGAGCTCCTACGAGCAGTACTTC. Its protein product is CASSLAFGTGQPGTSGSSYEQYF. Together with reference TRBV5-1 and TRBJ2-7, the CDR3 gives the full variable domain: KAGVTQTPRYLIKTRGQQVTLSCSPISGHRSVSWYQQTPGQGLQFLFEYFSETQRNKGNFPGRFSGRQFSNSRSEMNVSTLELGDSALYLCASSLAFGTGQPGTSGSSYEQYFGPGTRLTVT.

This clonotype occurred a few times. The chain links TRBV25-1 to TRBJ2-1; 8 nucleotides line up with TRBD2. This CDR3 is 14 amino acids long. CDR1 is MGHDK and CDR2 is SYGVNS in the germline V gene. With V trimmed by 3 bases and J by 9 bases, 7 bases remained unmatched. Written as DNA, the CDR3 is TGTGCCAGCAGTGACAACCTACTAGCGGCTGAGCAGTTCTTC. It is translated as CASSDNLLAAEQFF. The full variable domain, rest sourced from reference TRBV25-1 and TRBJ2-1, is EADIYQTPRYLVIGTGKKITLECSQTMGHDKMYWYQQDPGMELHLIHYSYGVNSTEKGDLSSESTVSRIRTEHFPLTLESARPSHTSQYLCASSDNLLAAEQFFGPGTRLTVL.